This record covers a single T cell receptor beta chain. Libraries were prepared by immunoSEQ multiplex PCR; TCRdb keeps only in-frame clonotypes and omits some of them. This sample carries about 380,000 clones, 70% to 90% of them seen once, and the ten largest clones take approximately 1.2%. This sample is part of a study of blood T cell repertoires in COVID-19. About the study: Italy, Spain and the United States were the sources of the convalescent and acute COVID-19 samples.

V dropped 5 bases and J dropped 4; count of bases not matched to a gene: 3. The CDR3 sequence is 13 residues long. CDR1 SGHNT and CDR2 YENEEA come from the germline V gene. Study members were between about 18 and 95 years old and lived in 20 to 25 US regions. Participant-reported clinical history was the basis for cohort assignment. The chain employs TRBV11-3 and TRBJ2-7; TRBD1 agrees at 9 bases. The source of this sequence is a young man who had recovered from COVID-19. Sequenced: PBMCs or T cells enriched from blood (not recorded which). CDR3 bases: TGTGCCAGCAGCCGGGACAGGGATTACGAGCAGTACTTC. This sequence encodes CASSRDRDYEQYF.